The rows below give T cell receptor beta chains drawn from one sample of a study of T cell responses to AZD1222 COVID-19 vaccine. TCRdb keeps only in-frame clones here, not all; method: immunoSEQ multiplex PCR. This sample carries 86,000 or so clones, over 80% of them seen once, and the ten largest clones take about 4.9%. The sequences come from peripheral blood, collected on day 0 of MenACWY control vaccination. The receptors come from an adult in good health. Both conserved end residues are part of each CDR3. D genes are given only for firm matches. Rows may omit the clone size; those that give it use once, few, many or a size class.

j_gene: TRBJ2-7; abundance: NA; v_gene: TRBV29-1; d_gene: TRBD2; CDR3aa: CSVGPRLQFHGLAGVPYEQYF; CDR3nt: TGCAGCGTTGGGCCCCGCTTACAGTTTCATGGACTAGCGGGAGTTCCCTACGAGCAGTACTTC
j_gene: TRBJ1-2; abundance: NA; v_gene: TRBV4-2; d_gene: NA; CDR3aa: CASSQDHRPDGYTF; CDR3nt: TGTGCCAGCAGCCAAGATCACCGGCCTGATGGCTACACCTTC
j_gene: TRBJ1-2; abundance: once; v_gene: TRBV7-9; d_gene: NA; CDR3aa: CASSLAGMDYGYTF; CDR3nt: TGTGCCAGCAGCTTAGCGGGGATGGACTATGGCTACACCTTC
j_gene: TRBJ2-2; abundance: NA; v_gene: TRBV7-6; d_gene: NA; CDR3aa: CASSLVLPGGELFF; CDR3nt: TGTGCCAGCAGCTTAGTACTGCCCGGCGGGGAGCTGTTTTTT
j_gene: TRBJ2-7; abundance: NA; v_gene: TRBV6-5; d_gene: NA; CDR3aa: CASSLDSTYEQYF; CDR3nt: TGTGCCAGCAGTTTGGACTCAACCTACGAGCAGTACTTC
j_gene: TRBJ2-7; abundance: NA; v_gene: TRBV28; d_gene: TRBD2; CDR3aa: CASRSGTSGRGEQYF; CDR3nt: TGTGCCAGCAGATCCGGGACTAGCGGGAGAGGCGAGCAGTACTTC
j_gene: TRBJ1-5; abundance: NA; v_gene: TRBV6-2/TRBV6-3; d_gene: NA; CDR3aa: CASSFRDTRFNQPQHF; CDR3nt: TGTGCCAGCAGTTTCAGGGACACCAGGTTCAATCAGCCCCAGCATTTT
j_gene: TRBJ2-3; abundance: NA; v_gene: TRBV28; d_gene: NA; CDR3aa: CASRRGLTDTQYF; CDR3nt: TGTGCCAGCAGGAGGGGCCTCACAGATACGCAGTATTTT
j_gene: TRBJ2-1; abundance: once; v_gene: TRBV6-2/TRBV6-3; d_gene: NA; CDR3aa: CASSGLSAYYNEQFF; CDR3nt: TGTGCCAGCAGTGGGCTCTCGGCCTACTACAATGAGCAGTTCTTC
j_gene: TRBJ2-3; abundance: NA; v_gene: TRBV7-2; d_gene: NA; CDR3aa: CACRGISQDTQYF; CDR3nt: TGTGCATGCCGTGGGATCTCCCAAGATACGCAGTATTTT
j_gene: TRBJ1-1; abundance: NA; v_gene: TRBV12-3/TRBV12-4; d_gene: TRBD1; CDR3aa: CASRSGTVEAFF; CDR3nt: TGTGCCAGCAGGTCCGGGACAGTGGAAGCTTTCTTT
j_gene: TRBJ1-1; abundance: NA; v_gene: TRBV4-3; d_gene: NA; CDR3aa: CASSQFPDLNTEAFF; CDR3nt: TGCGCCAGCAGCCAATTTCCGGACCTGAACACTGAAGCTTTCTTT
j_gene: TRBJ1-6; abundance: NA; v_gene: TRBV5-1; d_gene: NA; CDR3aa: CASSLGGWAENSPLHF; CDR3nt: TGCGCCAGCAGCTTGGGGGGCTGGGCGGAGAATTCACCCCTCCACTTT
j_gene: TRBJ2-1; abundance: NA; v_gene: TRBV6-4; d_gene: NA; CDR3aa: CASSPGRNPYNEQFF; CDR3nt: TGTGCCAGCAGTCCCGGACGGAATCCCTACAATGAGCAGTTCTTC
j_gene: TRBJ2-1; abundance: NA; v_gene: TRBV1; d_gene: NA; CDR3aa: CTSPGLAGADEQFF; CDR3nt: TGCACCAGCCCGGGACTAGCGGGAGCTGATGAGCAGTTCTTC
j_gene: TRBJ1-1; abundance: NA; v_gene: TRBV6-5; d_gene: NA; CDR3aa: CASRNEEAEAFF; CDR3nt: TGTGCCAGCAGAAACGAGGAGGCTGAAGCTTTCTTT
j_gene: TRBJ2-1; abundance: once; v_gene: TRBV6-5; d_gene: NA; CDR3aa: CASTPNRADEQFF; CDR3nt: TGTGCCAGCACCCCAAACAGGGCGGATGAGCAGTTCTTC
j_gene: TRBJ2-1; abundance: few; v_gene: TRBV6-2/TRBV6-3; d_gene: NA; CDR3aa: CASSYTGNEQFF; CDR3nt: TGTGCCAGCAGTTACACGGGCAATGAGCAGTTCTTC
j_gene: TRBJ2-7; abundance: few; v_gene: TRBV5-6; d_gene: TRBD2; CDR3aa: CASSRGGRAGTTYEQYF; CDR3nt: TGTGCCAGCAGTCGGGGGGGCCGGGCAGGGACAACCTACGAGCAGTACTTC
j_gene: TRBJ1-4; abundance: NA; v_gene: TRBV11-2; d_gene: NA; CDR3aa: CASSLGDRQGLNEKLFF; CDR3nt: TGTGCCAGCAGCTTAGGGGATCGCCAAGGACTCAATGAAAAACTGTTTTTT
j_gene: TRBJ2-1; abundance: NA; v_gene: TRBV14; d_gene: NA; CDR3aa: CASSRGPRANSYNEQFF; CDR3nt: TGTGCCAGCAGCCGAGGGCCCCGTGCTAACTCCTACAATGAGCAGTTCTTC
j_gene: TRBJ2-7; abundance: NA; v_gene: TRBV6-5; d_gene: NA; CDR3aa: CASSSPETSYEQYF; CDR3nt: TGTGCCAGCAGTTCCCCCGAAACCTCCTACGAGCAGTACTTC
j_gene: TRBJ1-5; abundance: NA; v_gene: TRBV10-3; d_gene: NA; CDR3aa: CAISESFRTDQPQHF; CDR3nt: TGTGCCATCAGTGAGTCGTTCAGGACCGATCAGCCCCAGCATTTT
j_gene: TRBJ1-6; abundance: once; v_gene: TRBV6-5; d_gene: NA; CDR3aa: CASRAQGLSVSPLHF; CDR3nt: TGTGCCAGCCGAGCCCAGGGGCTCTCTGTTTCACCCCTCCACTTT
j_gene: TRBJ1-5; abundance: once; v_gene: TRBV2; d_gene: NA; CDR3aa: CASTRDGNTQPQHF; CDR3nt: TGTGCCAGCACCCGCGATGGGAATACTCAGCCCCAGCATTTT
j_gene: TRBJ2-3; abundance: NA; v_gene: TRBV18; d_gene: NA; CDR3aa: CASSPGTDTQYF; CDR3nt: TGTGCCAGCTCACCGGGAACAGATACGCAGTATTTT
j_gene: TRBJ2-7; abundance: NA; v_gene: TRBV28; d_gene: NA; CDR3aa: CASSSPGLIYEQYF; CDR3nt: TGTGCCAGCAGCTCGCCGGGACTGATTTACGAGCAGTACTTC
j_gene: TRBJ1-5; abundance: NA; v_gene: TRBV28; d_gene: TRBD1; CDR3aa: CASRQGNNQPQHF; CDR3nt: TGTGCCAGCAGACAGGGGAACAATCAGCCCCAGCATTTT
j_gene: TRBJ1-3; abundance: NA; v_gene: TRBV3-1/TRBV3-2; d_gene: NA; CDR3aa: CASSPTLGAEKKNTIYF; CDR3nt: TGTGCCAGCAGTCCCACCCTCGGGGCAGAAAAAAAGAACACCATATATTTT
j_gene: TRBJ2-7; abundance: NA; v_gene: TRBV4-2; d_gene: NA; CDR3aa: CASSQDTSSYEQYF; CDR3nt: TGTGCCAGCAGCCAAGACACGAGCTCCTACGAGCAGTACTTC
j_gene: TRBJ2-7; abundance: NA; v_gene: TRBV2; d_gene: NA; CDR3aa: CASLGGRYSYEQYF; CDR3nt: TGTGCCAGCCTGGGCGGCCGGTACTCCTACGAGCAGTACTTC
j_gene: TRBJ1-3; abundance: NA; v_gene: TRBV6-5; d_gene: TRBD1; CDR3aa: CASSFGQGGNTIYF; CDR3nt: TGTGCCAGCAGTTTCGGACAGGGAGGCAACACCATATATTTT
j_gene: TRBJ2-7; abundance: NA; v_gene: TRBV5-1; d_gene: TRBD1; CDR3aa: CASSLRTGRLREQYF; CDR3nt: TGCGCCAGCAGCCTCAGGACAGGTAGGCTGCGCGAGCAGTACTTC